What follows describes a single T cell receptor beta chain. Produced via immunoSEQ multiplex PCR; TCRdb's table is partial and in-frame only. The table includes tens of thousands of clones, approximately 90% detected once. In germline, CDR1 is SGDLS, CDR2 YYNGEE. The CDR3 length is 16 residues. After removal of 0 bases from V and 3 bases from J, the junction contained 5 bases not matched to a gene. This record comes from a study of blood T cell repertoires in COVID-19. V is TRBV9 and J is TRBJ2-2; 7 bases map to TRBD2. Material: peripheral blood. The sequence came from a man in his 70s with active or convalescent COVID-19. CDR3 nucleotides: TGTGCCAGCAGCGTAGGGCTAGCGGAGTACACCGGGGAGCTGTTTTTT. This translates into CASSVGLAEYTGELFF.